Sequencing of this TCR beta chain was carried out in a study of T cell repertoires in cytomegalovirus infection. Study overall: CMV infection together with matching HLA type was indicated by public TCR beta signatures. Points from the study as a whole: It was HLA-C-restricted CMV-specific TCR beta clonotypes that dominated the response ex vivo.

This clonotype has just a few counts. What it recognizes is unknown. TCRdb called the reads again in MiXCR, with one record for every CDR3 protein. The sample holds around 300,000 distinct CDR3 sequences; more than 20% are singletons and the top ten take approximately 15%. In germline, CDR1 is KGHSH, CDR2 LQKENI. With 4 bases removed from V and 7 bases from J, the gap between germline ends came to 13 bases. The CDR3 spans 13 residues. This clonotype originated in a human donor in good health (CMV status not recorded). Some clones in this sample may be carry-over from other donors' samples. The sequenced sample consisted of PBMCs. The chain employs TRBV18 and TRBJ1-1; possible D gene TRBD1, 5 bases. CDR3 coding DNA: TGTGCCAGCTCACTGGGGGAGTTTGTTGAAGCTTTCTTT. Encoded protein: CASSLGEFVEAFF.